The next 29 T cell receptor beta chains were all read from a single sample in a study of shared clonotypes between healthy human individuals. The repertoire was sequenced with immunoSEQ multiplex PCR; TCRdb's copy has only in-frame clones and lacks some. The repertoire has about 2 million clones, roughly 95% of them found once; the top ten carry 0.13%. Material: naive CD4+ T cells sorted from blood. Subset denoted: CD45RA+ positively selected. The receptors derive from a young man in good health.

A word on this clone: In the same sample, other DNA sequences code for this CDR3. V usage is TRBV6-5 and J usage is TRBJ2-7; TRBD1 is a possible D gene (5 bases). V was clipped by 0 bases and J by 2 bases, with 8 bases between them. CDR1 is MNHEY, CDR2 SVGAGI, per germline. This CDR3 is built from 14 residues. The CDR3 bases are TGTGCCAGCAGTTACTCAAGGGGTCCCTACGAGCAGTACTTC. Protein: CASSYSRGPYEQYF.

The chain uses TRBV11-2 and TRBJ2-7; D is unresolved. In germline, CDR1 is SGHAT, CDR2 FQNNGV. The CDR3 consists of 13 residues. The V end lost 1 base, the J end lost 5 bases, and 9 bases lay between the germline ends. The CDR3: CASSLGSSHEQYF. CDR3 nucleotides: TGTGCCAGCAGCTTAGGTTCTTCCCACGAGCAGTACTTC. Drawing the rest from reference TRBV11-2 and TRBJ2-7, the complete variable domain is EAGVAQSPRYKIIEKRQSVAFWCNPISGHATLYWYQQILGQGPKLLIQFQNNGVVDDSQLPKDRFSAERLKGVDSTLKIQPAKLEDSAVYLCASSLGSSHEQYFGPGTRLTVT.

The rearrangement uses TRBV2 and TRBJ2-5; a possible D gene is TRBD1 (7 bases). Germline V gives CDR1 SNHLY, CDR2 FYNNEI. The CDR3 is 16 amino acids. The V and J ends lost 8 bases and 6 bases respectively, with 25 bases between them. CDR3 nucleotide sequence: TGTGCCAGCTTGTTATCGACAGGGTGGGGGGTCAAGACCCAGTACTTC. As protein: CASLLSTGWGVKTQYF.

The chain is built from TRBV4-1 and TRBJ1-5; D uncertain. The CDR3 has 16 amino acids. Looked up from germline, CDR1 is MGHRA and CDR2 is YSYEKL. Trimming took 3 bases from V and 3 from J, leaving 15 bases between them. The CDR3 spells CASSQKGLADNQPQHF. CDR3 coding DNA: TGCGCCAGCAGCCAGAAGGGCTTAGCGGACAATCAGCCCCAGCATTTT.

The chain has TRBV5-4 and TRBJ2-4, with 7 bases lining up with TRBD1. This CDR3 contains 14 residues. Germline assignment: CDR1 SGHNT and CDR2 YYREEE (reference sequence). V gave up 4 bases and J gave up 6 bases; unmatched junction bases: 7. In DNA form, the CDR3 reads TGTGCCAGCAGCGCACCAGGGGGTGGAAACATTCAGTACTTC. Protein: CASSAPGGGNIQYF. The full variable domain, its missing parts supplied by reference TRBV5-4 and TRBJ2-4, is ETGVTQSPTHLIKTRGQQVTLRCSSQSGHNTVSWYQQALGQGPQFIFQYYREEENGRGNFPPRFSGLQFPNYSSELNVNALELDDSALYLCASSAPGGGNIQYFGAGTRLSVL.

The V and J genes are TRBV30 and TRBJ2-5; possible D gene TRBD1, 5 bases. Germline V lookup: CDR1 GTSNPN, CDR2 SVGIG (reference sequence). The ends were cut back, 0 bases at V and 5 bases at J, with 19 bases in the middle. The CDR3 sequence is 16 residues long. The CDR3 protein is CAWSVLPKGLGETQYF. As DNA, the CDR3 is TGTGCCTGGAGTGTACTCCCCAAGGGGCTTGGGGAGACCCAGTACTTC. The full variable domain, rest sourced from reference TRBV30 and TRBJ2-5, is SQTIHQWPATLVQPVGSPLSLECTVEGTSNPNLYWYRQAAGRGLQLLFYSVGIGQISSEVPQNLSASRPQDRQFILSSKKLLLSDSGFYLCAWSVLPKGLGETQYFGPGTRLLVL.

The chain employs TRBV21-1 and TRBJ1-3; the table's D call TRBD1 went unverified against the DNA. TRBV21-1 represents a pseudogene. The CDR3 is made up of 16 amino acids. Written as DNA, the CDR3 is TGTGCCAGCAGCAAAGGGGACAGTTTGACTGGAAACACCATATATTTT. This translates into CASSKGDSLTGNTIYF.

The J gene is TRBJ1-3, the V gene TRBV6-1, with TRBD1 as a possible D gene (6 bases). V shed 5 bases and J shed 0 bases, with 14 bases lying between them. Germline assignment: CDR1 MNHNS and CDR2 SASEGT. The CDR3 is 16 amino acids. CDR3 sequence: CASSKGQTSSGNTIYF. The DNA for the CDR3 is TGTGCCAGCAGTAAAGGACAGACAAGCTCTGGAAACACCATATATTTT.

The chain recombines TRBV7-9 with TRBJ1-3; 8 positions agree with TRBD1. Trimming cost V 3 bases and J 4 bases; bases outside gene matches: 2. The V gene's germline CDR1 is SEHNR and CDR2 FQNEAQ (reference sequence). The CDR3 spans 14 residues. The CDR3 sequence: CASSLDREGNTIYF. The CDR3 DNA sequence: TGTGCCAGCAGCTTGGACAGGGAGGGAAACACCATATATTTT.

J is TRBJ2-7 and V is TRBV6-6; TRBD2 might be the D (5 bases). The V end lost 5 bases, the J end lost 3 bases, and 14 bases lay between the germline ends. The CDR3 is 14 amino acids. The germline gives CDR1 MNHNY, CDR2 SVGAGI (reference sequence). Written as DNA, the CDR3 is TGTGCCAGCAGTGCCTCACTAGGGAACTACGAGCAGTACTTC. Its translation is CASSASLGNYEQYF.

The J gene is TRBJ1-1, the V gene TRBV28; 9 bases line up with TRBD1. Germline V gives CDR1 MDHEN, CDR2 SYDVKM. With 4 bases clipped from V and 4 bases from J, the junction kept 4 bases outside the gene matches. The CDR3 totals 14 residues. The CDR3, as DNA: TGTGCCAGCAGTTGGGGACAGGGAGCCACTGAAGCTTTCTTT. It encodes CASSWGQGATEAFF.

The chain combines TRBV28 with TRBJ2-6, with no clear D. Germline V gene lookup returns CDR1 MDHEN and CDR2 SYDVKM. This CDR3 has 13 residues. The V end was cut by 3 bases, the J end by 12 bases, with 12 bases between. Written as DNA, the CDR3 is TGTGCCAGCAGTTTGATAGCTGGTGGCGTCCTGACTTTC. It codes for CASSLIAGGVLTF.

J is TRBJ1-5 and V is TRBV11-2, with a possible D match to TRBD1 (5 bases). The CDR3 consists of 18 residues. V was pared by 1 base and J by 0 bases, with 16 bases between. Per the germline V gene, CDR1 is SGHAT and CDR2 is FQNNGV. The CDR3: CASSLGGIGRHSNQPQHF. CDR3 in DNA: TGTGCCAGCAGCTTAGGGGGGATAGGCCGTCATAGCAATCAGCCCCAGCATTTT.

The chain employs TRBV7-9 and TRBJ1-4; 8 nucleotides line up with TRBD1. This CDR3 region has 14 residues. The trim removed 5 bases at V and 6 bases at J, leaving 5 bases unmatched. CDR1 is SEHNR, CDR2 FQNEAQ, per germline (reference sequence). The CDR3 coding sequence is TGTGCCAGCAGCAGAGGACAGGGCGATGAAAAACTGTTTTTT. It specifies CASSRGQGDEKLFF.

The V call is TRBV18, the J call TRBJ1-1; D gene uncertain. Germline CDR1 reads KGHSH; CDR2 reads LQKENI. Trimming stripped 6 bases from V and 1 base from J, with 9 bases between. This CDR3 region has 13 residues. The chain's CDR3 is CASSSAANTEAFF. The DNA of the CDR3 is TGTGCCAGCTCCAGCGCCGCGAACACTGAAGCTTTCTTT. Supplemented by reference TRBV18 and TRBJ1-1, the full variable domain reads NAGVMQNPRHLVRRRGQEARLRCSPMKGHSHVYWYRQLPEEGLKFMVYLQKENIIDESGMPKERFSAEFPKEGPSILRIQQVVRGDSAAYFCASSSAANTEAFFGQGTRLTVV.

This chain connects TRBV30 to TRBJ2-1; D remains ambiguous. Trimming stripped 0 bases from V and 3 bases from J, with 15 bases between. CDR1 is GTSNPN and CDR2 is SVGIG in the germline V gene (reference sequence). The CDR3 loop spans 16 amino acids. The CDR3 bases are TGTGCCTGGAGTGTACGTCCTGGAAAAATCTACAATGAGCAGTTCTTC. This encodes CAWSVRPGKIYNEQFF.

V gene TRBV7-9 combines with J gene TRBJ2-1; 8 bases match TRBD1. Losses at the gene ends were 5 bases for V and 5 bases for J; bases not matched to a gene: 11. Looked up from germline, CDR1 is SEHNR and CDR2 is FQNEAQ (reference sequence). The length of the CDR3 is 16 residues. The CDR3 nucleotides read TGTGCCAGCAGCCGACGCGGGACAGGTACGAACAATGAGCAGTTCTTC. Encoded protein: CASSRRGTGTNNEQFF.

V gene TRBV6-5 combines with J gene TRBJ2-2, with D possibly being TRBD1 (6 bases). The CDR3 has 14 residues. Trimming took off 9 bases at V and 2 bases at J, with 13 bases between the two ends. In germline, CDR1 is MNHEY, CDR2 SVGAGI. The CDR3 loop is CASIDRKNTGELFF. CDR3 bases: TGTGCCAGTATCGACAGGAAAAACACCGGGGAGCTGTTTTTT.

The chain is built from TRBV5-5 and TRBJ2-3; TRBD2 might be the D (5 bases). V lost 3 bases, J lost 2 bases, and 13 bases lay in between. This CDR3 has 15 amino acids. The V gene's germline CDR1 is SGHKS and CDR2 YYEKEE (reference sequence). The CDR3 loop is CASSSARAITDTQYF. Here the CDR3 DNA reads TGTGCCAGCAGCTCGGCGAGGGCTATCACAGATACGCAGTATTTT. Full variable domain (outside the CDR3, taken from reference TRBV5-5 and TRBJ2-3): DAGVTQSPTHLIKTRGQQVTLRCSPISGHKSVSWYQQVLGQGPQFIFQYYEKEERGRGNFPDRFSARQFPNYSSELNVNALLLGDSALYLCASSSARAITDTQYFGPGTRLTVL.

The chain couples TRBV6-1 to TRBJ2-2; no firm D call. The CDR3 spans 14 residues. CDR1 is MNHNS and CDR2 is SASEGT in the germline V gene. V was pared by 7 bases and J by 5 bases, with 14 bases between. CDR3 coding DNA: TGTGCCAGCACGCCACAGAGTTTAACCGGGGAGCTGTTTTTT. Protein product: CASTPQSLTGELFF.

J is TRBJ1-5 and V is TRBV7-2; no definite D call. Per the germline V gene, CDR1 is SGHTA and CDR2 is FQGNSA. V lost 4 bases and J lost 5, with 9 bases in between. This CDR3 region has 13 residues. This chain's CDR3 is CASSSQGYQPQHF. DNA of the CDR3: TGTGCCAGCAGCTCCCAAGGATATCAGCCCCAGCATTTT. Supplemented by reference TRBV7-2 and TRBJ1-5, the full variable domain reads GAGVSQSPSNKVTEKGKDVELRCDPISGHTALYWYRQSLGQGLEFLIYFQGNSAPDKSGLPSDRFSAERTGGSVSTLTIQRTQQEDSAVYLCASSSQGYQPQHFGDGTRLSIL.

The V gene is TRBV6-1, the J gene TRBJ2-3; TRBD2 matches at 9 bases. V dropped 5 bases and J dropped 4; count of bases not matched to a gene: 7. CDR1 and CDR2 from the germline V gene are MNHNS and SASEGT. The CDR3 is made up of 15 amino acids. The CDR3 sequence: CASSTGVAGADTQYF. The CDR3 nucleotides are TGTGCCAGCAGTACCGGGGTAGCGGGAGCAGATACGCAGTATTTT.

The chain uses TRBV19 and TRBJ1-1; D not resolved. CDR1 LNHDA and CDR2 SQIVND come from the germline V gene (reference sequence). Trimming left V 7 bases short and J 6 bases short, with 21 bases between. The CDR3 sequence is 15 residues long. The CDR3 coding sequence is TGTGCCAGTACCCCGGGCTCGTTAGGGTCGGCTGAAGCTTTCTTT. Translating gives CASTPGSLGSAEAFF. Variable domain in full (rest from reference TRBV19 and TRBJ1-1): DGGITQSPKYLFRKEGQNVTLSCEQNLNHDAMYWYRQDPGQGLRLIYYSQIVNDFQKGDIAEGYSVSREKKESFPLTVTSAQKNPTAFYLCASTPGSLGSAEAFFGQGTRLTVV.

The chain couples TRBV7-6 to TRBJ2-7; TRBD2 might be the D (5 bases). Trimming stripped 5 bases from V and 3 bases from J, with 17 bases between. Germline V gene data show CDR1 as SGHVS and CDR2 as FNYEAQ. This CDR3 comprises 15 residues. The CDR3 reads CASSPAGQLNYEQYF. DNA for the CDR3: TGTGCCAGCAGCCCTGCGGGCCAACTGAACTACGAGCAGTACTTC.

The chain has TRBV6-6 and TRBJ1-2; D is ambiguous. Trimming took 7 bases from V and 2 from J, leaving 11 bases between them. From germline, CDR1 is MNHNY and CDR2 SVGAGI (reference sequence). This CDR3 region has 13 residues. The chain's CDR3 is CASTKAVNYGYTF. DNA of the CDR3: TGTGCCAGCACCAAAGCTGTAAACTATGGCTACACCTTC.

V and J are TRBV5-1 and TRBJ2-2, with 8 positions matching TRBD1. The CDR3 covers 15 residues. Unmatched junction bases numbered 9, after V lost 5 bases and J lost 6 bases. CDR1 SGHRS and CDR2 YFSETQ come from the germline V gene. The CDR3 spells CASSPSQGVSGELFF. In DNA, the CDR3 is TGCGCCAGCAGTCCGTCACAGGGGGTTTCCGGGGAGCTGTTTTTT.

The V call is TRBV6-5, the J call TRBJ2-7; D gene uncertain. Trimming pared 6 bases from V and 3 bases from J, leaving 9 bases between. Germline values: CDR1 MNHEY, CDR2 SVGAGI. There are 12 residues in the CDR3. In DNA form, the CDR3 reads TGTGCCAGCAGCCAGACCCGCTACGAGCAGTACTTC. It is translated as CASSQTRYEQYF.

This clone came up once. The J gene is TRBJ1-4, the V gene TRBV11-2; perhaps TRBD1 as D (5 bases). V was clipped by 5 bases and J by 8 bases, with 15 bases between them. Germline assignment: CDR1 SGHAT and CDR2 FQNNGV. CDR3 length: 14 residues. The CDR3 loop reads CASSRDGTAEKLFF. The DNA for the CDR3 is TGTGCCAGCAGCCGGGACGGGACGGCGGAAAAACTGTTTTTT.

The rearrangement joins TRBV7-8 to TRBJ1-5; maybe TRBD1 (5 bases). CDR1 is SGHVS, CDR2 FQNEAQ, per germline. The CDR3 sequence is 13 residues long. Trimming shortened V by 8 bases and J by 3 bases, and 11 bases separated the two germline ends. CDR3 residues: CASSLGHNQPQHF. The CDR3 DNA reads TGTGCCAGCTCTCTAGGACACAATCAGCCCCAGCATTTT.